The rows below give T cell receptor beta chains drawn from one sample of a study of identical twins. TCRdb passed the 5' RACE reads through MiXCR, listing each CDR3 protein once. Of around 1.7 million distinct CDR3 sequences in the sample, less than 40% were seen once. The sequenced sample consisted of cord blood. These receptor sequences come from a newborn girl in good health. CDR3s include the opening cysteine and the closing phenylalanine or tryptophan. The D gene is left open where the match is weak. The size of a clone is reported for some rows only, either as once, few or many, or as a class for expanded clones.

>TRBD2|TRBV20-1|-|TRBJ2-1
CSARDRGSGGPGYNEQFF
TGCAGTGCTAGAGATCGGGGTAGCGGGGGTCCAGGATACAATGAGCAGTTCTTC
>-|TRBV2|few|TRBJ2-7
CASSEEEAAEQYF
TGTGCCAGCAGTGAAGAAGAGGCAGCCGAGCAGTACTTC
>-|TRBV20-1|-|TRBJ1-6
CSARDRGLYNSPLHF
TGCAGTGCTAGAGACAGGGGCCTCTATAATTCACCCCTCCACTTT
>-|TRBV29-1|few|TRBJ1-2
CSVEDWVSYGYTF
TGCAGCGTTGAAGATTGGGTCTCCTATGGCTACACCTTC
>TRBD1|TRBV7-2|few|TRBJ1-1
CASSKSTGAEAFF
TGTGCCAGCAGCAAATCGACAGGGGCTGAAGCTTTCTTT
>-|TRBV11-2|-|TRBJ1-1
CASSLASPSTEAFF
TGTGCCAGCAGCTTAGCAAGCCCGAGCACTGAAGCTTTCTTT
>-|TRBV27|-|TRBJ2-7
CASSLQQGVVWHEQYF
TGTGCCAGCAGTTTACAGCAGGGTGTGGTCTGGCACGAGCAGTACTTC
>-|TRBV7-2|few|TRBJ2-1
CASSFRGLPSEQFF
TGTGCCAGCAGCTTTAGGGGCCTCCCCTCCGAGCAGTTCTTC
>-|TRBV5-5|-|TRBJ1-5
CASSLGGLQTPQHF
TGTGCCAGCAGCTTGGGGGGGTTACAGACACCCCAGCATTTT
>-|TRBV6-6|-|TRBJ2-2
CASSYSRANTGELFF
TGTGCCAGCAGTTACTCACGGGCGAACACCGGGGAGCTGTTTTTT
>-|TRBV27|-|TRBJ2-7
CASRYPRGGLAYEQYF
TGCGCCAGCAGATACCCAAGGGGGGGTCTGGCCTACGAGCAGTACTTC
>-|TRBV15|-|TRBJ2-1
CATSRDLVRVGEQFF
TGTGCCACCAGCAGAGATCTAGTCCGGGTGGGTGAGCAGTTCTTC
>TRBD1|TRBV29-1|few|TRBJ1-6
CSARDRAGSPLHF
TGCAGCGCCAGGGACAGGGCTGGGTCACCCCTCCACTTT
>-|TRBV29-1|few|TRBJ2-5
CSVEDLQGRGPGTQYF
TGCAGCGTTGAAGATCTCCAGGGACGGGGCCCAGGGACCCAGTACTTC
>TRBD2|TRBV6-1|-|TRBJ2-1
CASSEMGAGSYNEQFF
TGTGCCAGCAGTGAAATGGGAGCGGGGTCTTACAATGAGCAGTTCTTC
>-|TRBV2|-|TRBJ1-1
CASRLSGLLRTEAFF
TGTGCCAGCAGGCTATCGGGACTCCTTAGAACTGAAGCTTTCTTT
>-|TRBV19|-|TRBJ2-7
CASSHTATGNGLQYF
TGTGCCAGTAGTCACACCGCGACAGGTAATGGGCTGCAGTACTTC
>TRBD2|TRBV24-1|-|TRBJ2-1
CATYPGTSGRWSYNEQFF
TGTGCCACCTATCCCGGGACTAGCGGGAGGTGGTCCTACAATGAGCAGTTCTTC
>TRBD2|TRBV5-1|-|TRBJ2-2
CASSLGLAGAPNTGELFF
TGCGCCAGCAGCTTGGGATTAGCGGGGGCTCCGAACACCGGGGAGCTGTTTTTT
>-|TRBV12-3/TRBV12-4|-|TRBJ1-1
CASIFGQLNTEAFF
TGTGCCAGCATCTTCGGACAATTGAACACTGAAGCTTTCTTT
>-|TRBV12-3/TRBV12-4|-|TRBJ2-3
CASRRILTDTQYF
TGTGCCAGCAGACGGATCCTCACAGATACGCAGTATTTT
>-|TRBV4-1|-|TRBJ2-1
CASSQDDQETQFF
TGCGCCAGCAGCCAAGATGATCAAGAGACCCAGTTCTTC
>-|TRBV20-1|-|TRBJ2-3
CSARDGLTDTQYF
TGCAGTGCTAGAGATGGACTCACAGATACGCAGTATTTT
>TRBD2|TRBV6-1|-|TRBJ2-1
CASLLLGGLAGGSSYNEQFF
TGTGCCAGCCTTCTATTAGGGGGGCTAGCGGGGGGCTCCTCCTACAATGAGCAGTTCTTC
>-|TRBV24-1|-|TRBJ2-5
CATSDSGPGANEQYF
TGTGCCACCAGTGATTCCGGCCCGGGGGCGAATGAGCAGTACTTC
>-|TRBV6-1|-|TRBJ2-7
CASSEALYQYF
TGTGCCAGCAGTGAAGCGCTATACCAGTACTTC
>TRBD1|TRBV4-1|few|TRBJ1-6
CASSQRPGQGKSPLHF
TGCGCCAGCAGCCAACGACCGGGACAGGGAAAATCACCCCTCCACTTT
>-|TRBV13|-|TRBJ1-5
CASSSRHANQPRHF
TGTGCCAGCAGCTCGAGACACGCGAATCAGCCCCGGCATTTT
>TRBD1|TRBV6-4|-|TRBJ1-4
CASSGGTVDEKLFF
TGTGCCAGCAGCGGCGGGACAGTAGATGAAAAACTGTTTTTT
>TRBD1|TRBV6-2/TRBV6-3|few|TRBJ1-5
CASSYSTGSQPQHF
TGTGCCAGCAGTTACTCGACAGGGAGTCAGCCCCAGCATTTT
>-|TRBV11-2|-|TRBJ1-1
CASSLHGGDTEAFF
TGTGCCAGCAGCCTACACGGGGGCGACACTGAAGCTTTCTTT
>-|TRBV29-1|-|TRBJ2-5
CSVAPSGETQYF
TGCAGCGTTGCCCCCAGCGGGGAGACCCAGTACTTC
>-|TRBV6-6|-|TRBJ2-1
CASSYRQPSYNEQFF
TGTGCCAGCAGTTACCGCCAGCCCTCCTACAATGAGCAGTTCTTC
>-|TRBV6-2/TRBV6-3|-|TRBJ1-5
CASSYGGINQPQHF
TGTGCCAGCAGTTACGGCGGAATCAATCAGCCCCAGCATTTT
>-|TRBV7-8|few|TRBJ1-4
CASGRGHPNEKLFF
TGTGCCAGCGGGAGGGGACACCCTAATGAAAAACTGTTTTTT
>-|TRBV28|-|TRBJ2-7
CATKESAYYEQYF
TGTGCCACCAAGGAGTCCGCCTACTACGAGCAGTACTTC
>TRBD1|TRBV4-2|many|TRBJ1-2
CASSQDHRGRYYGYTF
TGTGCCAGCAGCCAAGACCACAGGGGGCGCTACTATGGCTACACCTTC
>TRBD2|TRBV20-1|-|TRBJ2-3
CSALRTSGTDTQYF
TGCAGTGCCCTGCGGACTAGCGGGACAGATACGCAGTATTTT
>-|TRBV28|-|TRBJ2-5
CASSLGRGREETQYF
TGTGCCAGCAGTTTAGGAAGGGGCAGGGAAGAGACCCAGTACTTC
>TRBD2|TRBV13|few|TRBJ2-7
CASSDGLAGGSYEQYF
TGTGCCAGCAGCGACGGACTAGCGGGAGGGTCCTACGAGCAGTACTTC
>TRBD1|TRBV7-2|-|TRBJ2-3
CASSETGGTADTQYF
TGTGCCAGCAGCGAGACAGGGGGGACAGCAGATACGCAGTATTTT